These T cell receptor beta chains were read from a single sample in a study of beta chain features in type 1 diabetes. The repertoire was sequenced with immunoSEQ multiplex PCR; TCRdb's copy has only in-frame clones and lacks some. The data show about 160,000 clones, approximately 8.1% seen once. Input material: central memory CD4+ T cells from blood. The source is a middle-aged woman with type 1 diabetes. CDR3s include the opening cysteine and the closing phenylalanine or tryptophan. D genes are given only for firm matches. For some rows the clone size is stated as once, few or many, or as a class when expanded; others skip it.

>TRBV19|NA|TRBJ1-2|few
CASSTGKPNYGYTF
TGTGCCAGCTCTACAGGGAAACCTAACTATGGCTACACCTTC
>TRBV7-2|NA|TRBJ1-1|NA
CASSDRGSTEAFF
TGTGCCAGCAGTGATCGGGGTAGCACTGAAGCTTTCTTT
>TRBV7-8|TRBD2|TRBJ2-4|few
CASSLGTSENIQYF
TGTGCCAGCAGCTTAGGGACTAGCGAAAACATTCAGTACTTC
>TRBV18|TRBD1|TRBJ2-5|many
CASSDQGAETQYF
TGTGCCAGCTCGGATCAGGGGGCTGAGACCCAGTACTTC
>TRBV2|TRBD1|TRBJ1-2|few
CASRDRSYGYTF
TGTGCCAGCCGGGACAGGAGTTATGGCTACACCTTC
>TRBV10-3|NA|TRBJ2-7|once
CAITGDPREQYF
TGTGCCATCACAGGGGATCCAAGGGAGCAGTACTTC
>TRBV9|NA|TRBJ1-1|NA
CASSVDPGRVTEAFF
TGTGCCAGCAGCGTAGATCCAGGGAGGGTCACTGAAGCTTTCTTT
>TRBV6-5|NA|TRBJ1-2|NA
CASSYSRRGGRYGYTF
TGTGCCAGCAGTTACTCTCGGAGGGGGGGGAGGTATGGCTACACCTTC
>TRBV11-2|NA|TRBJ2-7|few
CASSMGHSSYEQYF
TGTGCCAGCAGCATGGGACATTCCTCCTACGAGCAGTACTTC
>TRBV2|NA|TRBJ1-2|NA
CASSGPPAGGHGYTF
TGTGCCAGCAGCGGACCGCCGGCCGGGGGTCATGGCTACACCTTC
>TRBV5-6|NA|TRBJ1-6|NA
CASSLSRGYNSPLHF
TGTGCCAGCAGCTTGAGCCGGGGTTATAATTCACCCCTCCACTTT
>TRBV11-3|NA|TRBJ2-1|NA
CASSLDSPDEQFF
TGTGCCAGCAGCTTGGACAGCCCAGATGAGCAGTTCTTC
>TRBV5-1|TRBD1|TRBJ2-3|NA
CASSFRGTITTDTQYF
TGCGCCAGCAGCTTCAGGGGGACCATCACCACAGATACGCAGTATTTT
>TRBV10-2|TRBD2|TRBJ2-1|few
CASSEWGTSEDEQFF
TGCGCCAGCAGTGAGTGGGGGACTAGCGAGGATGAGCAGTTCTTC
>TRBV6-6|TRBD2|TRBJ2-3|few
CASSSAGAGEWYF
TGTGCCAGCAGTTCCGCGGGAGCGGGGGAGTGGTATTTT
>TRBV5-1|NA|TRBJ2-4|NA
CASSSGVTGIQYF
TGCGCCAGCAGCTCAGGGGTCACGGGCATTCAGTACTTC
>TRBV7-2|NA|TRBJ2-1|NA
CASSSRTGNNEQFF
TGTGCCAGCAGCTCGAGGACGGGGAACAATGAGCAGTTCTTC
>TRBV9|TRBD2|TRBJ2-3|NA
CASSVEVTSGGTDTQYF
TGTGCCAGCAGCGTAGAAGTCACTAGCGGGGGTACAGATACGCAGTATTTT
>TRBV4-1|NA|TRBJ1-1|NA
CASSPQERVDTEAFF
TGCGCCAGCAGCCCACAGGAGCGGGTAGACACTGAAGCTTTCTTT
>TRBV6-1|TRBD1|TRBJ1-5|few
CASRLQGDQPQHF
TGTGCCAGCAGACTACAGGGGGATCAGCCCCAGCATTTT
>TRBV19|NA|TRBJ2-1|few
CASSPTGNEQFF
TGTGCCAGTAGCCCAACAGGCAATGAGCAGTTCTTC
>TRBV9|TRBD1|TRBJ2-1|few
CASSLTPGDRGHNEQFF
TGTGCCAGCAGTCTTACCCCTGGGGACAGGGGGCACAATGAGCAGTTCTTC
>TRBV6-1|NA|TRBJ2-2|few
CASRALGGTGELFF
TGTGCCAGCAGGGCCTTGGGGGGCACCGGGGAGCTGTTTTTT
>TRBV6-5|TRBD2|TRBJ2-2|few
CASGSSGENTGELFF
TGTGCCAGCGGATCTAGCGGAGAAAACACCGGGGAGCTGTTTTTT
>TRBV7-3|NA|TRBJ2-1|NA
CASAIGERNEQFF
TGTGCCAGCGCGATAGGGGAACGGAATGAGCAGTTCTTC
>TRBV18|NA|TRBJ2-7|few
CASSPPQGGKDEQYF
TGTGCCAGCTCACCACCGCAAGGGGGAAAGGACGAGCAGTACTTC
>TRBV4-3|TRBD2|TRBJ2-1|NA
CASSQGLAGGGEQFF
TGCGCCAGCAGCCAAGGACTAGCGGGAGGAGGTGAGCAGTTCTTC
>TRBV28|NA|TRBJ2-6|many
CASSPPEGVSGANVLTF
TGTGCCAGCAGTCCCCCTGAAGGAGTGTCTGGGGCCAACGTCCTGACTTTC
>TRBV6-1|TRBD1|TRBJ1-2|NA
CASISDRGYGYTF
TGTGCCAGCATCTCGGACAGGGGTTATGGCTACACCTTC
>TRBV27|NA|TRBJ2-2|few
CASSPWISPSNTGELFF
TGTGCCAGCAGTCCGTGGATCTCACCTAGCAACACCGGGGAGCTGTTTTTT
>TRBV5-6|TRBD1|TRBJ2-7|few
CASSLVGDRRARDEQYF
TGTGCCAGCAGCCTTGTTGGGGACAGGAGAGCCAGGGACGAGCAGTACTTC
>TRBV7-9|TRBD1|TRBJ1-2|NA
CASSRDGQGDGYTF
TGTGCCAGCAGCAGGGACGGACAGGGTGATGGCTACACCTTC
>TRBV7-2|NA|TRBJ2-3|NA
CASSSGQLSTDTQYF
TGTGCCAGCAGCTCCGGACAGCTAAGCACAGATACGCAGTATTTT
>TRBV7-9|TRBD2|TRBJ2-3|NA
CASSLALAGGTDTQYF
TGTGCCAGCAGCTTAGCCCTAGCGGGGGGCACAGATACGCAGTATTTT
>TRBV7-9|TRBD1|TRBJ1-2|many
CASSGPGQGILHGYTF
TGTGCCAGCAGTGGACCGGGACAGGGGATCTTGCATGGCTACACCTTC